Below, one TCR beta chain is given with its context. Its target is not known. The table came from immunoSEQ multiplex PCR; TCRdb's copy has only in-frame clones and leaves some out. The sample lists approximately 44,000 clones; about 79% were seen once. Time point specified: week 35, safety follow-up. Mutant IDH1 20-mer peptide, at 300 ug, made up each vaccine dose, with topical imiquimod. The donors' diagnosis was new WHO grade 3 or 4 astrocytoma that was IDH1-mutant and ATRX-lost. This sample was included in a study of a mutant IDH1 vaccine in newly diagnosed glioma. Study information: Treatment recipients were approximately 62% male and around 40% female, and their mean age was around 40 years.

Germline V gene sequence: CDR1 MNHEY, CDR2 SVGAGI. Between the trimmed V and J ends, which lost 2 bases and 2 bases, there was a span of 9 bases. This CDR3 region has 14 residues. This clonotype was sampled from a man aged 35 to 55 with glioma. The material was PBMCs, obtained from a glioma patient whose treatment included an IDH1 peptide vaccine. This chain joins TRBV6-5 and TRBJ1-1; the D gene is possibly TRBD1 (6 bases). The CDR3 sequence: CASSYAGANTEAFF. The DNA of the CDR3 is TGTGCCAGCAGTTACGCAGGGGCAAACACTGAAGCTTTCTTT.